These 8 T cell receptor beta chains came from one sample sequenced in a study of T cell responses to AZD1222 COVID-19 vaccine. Data came from immunoSEQ multiplex PCR; TCRdb stores just in-frame clones and leaves some out. This sample has about 110,000 clones; 92% occur once, and the top ten carry about 8.1%. The sequences come from peripheral blood, collected 28 days after the second AZD1222 dose. The origin of the receptors is an adult who received the AZD1222 COVID-19 vaccine.

V is TRBV9 and J is TRBJ1-6; D gene unclear. V lost 0 bases and J 10 bases, leaving 8 bases between the germline ends. CDR1 and CDR2 from the germline V gene are SGDLS and YYNGEE. CDR3 size: 13 residues. For the CDR3, the DNA is TGTGCCAGCAGCGTAGTCGAGAGGTCACCCCTCCACTTT. This encodes CASSVVERSPLHF.

The rearrangement joins TRBV7-9 to TRBJ1-1; D gene unclear. The germline CDR1 and CDR2 sequences are SEHNR and FQNEAQ (reference sequence). This CDR3 has 13 residues. Trimming shortened V by 5 bases and J by 1 base, and 8 bases separated the two germline ends. CDR3 bases: TGTGCCAGCAGCCCCCGTCAGAACACTGAAGCTTTCTTT. It is translated as CASSPRQNTEAFF.

A remark on this clone: One end of the junction is discordant with germline, which a read error may explain. V and J are TRBV5-4 and TRBJ2-2; TRBD2 matches 7 bases. The CDR3 runs to 16 residues. Germline values: CDR1 SGHNT, CDR2 YYREEE (reference sequence). The CDR3 coding sequence is TGTGCCAGCAGCATTGAGGTACTAGCGAATACCGGGGAGCTGTTTTTT. Translation gives CASSIEVLANTGELFF.

This chain links TRBV10-3 with TRBJ2-7; the D gene is possibly TRBD1 (6 bases). The CDR3 covers 13 residues. The ends were cut back, 4 bases at V and 3 bases at J, with 10 bases in the middle. The germline V gene has CDR1 ENHRY and CDR2 SYGVKD. CDR3 protein: CAISGYRDYEQYF. DNA of the CDR3: TGTGCCATCAGTGGTTACAGGGACTACGAGCAGTACTTC.

The chain joins TRBV10-3 to TRBJ1-2; 7 nucleotides align to TRBD1. Germline loops: CDR1 ENHRY, CDR2 SYGVKD. With 7 bases clipped from V and 4 bases from J, the junction kept 6 bases outside the gene matches. CDR3 length: 13 residues. CDR3 sequence (DNA): TGTGCCATCACCCGACAGGGCCCCTATGGCTACACCTTC. Its protein product is CAITRQGPYGYTF.

The chain combines TRBV19 with TRBJ2-1, with 7 positions matching TRBD1. This CDR3 has 15 amino acids. Germline CDR1 reads LNHDA; CDR2 reads SQIVND (reference sequence). The trim removed 4 bases at V and 2 bases at J, leaving 5 bases unmatched. The CDR3 DNA follows: TGTGCCAGTAGTACCCGGGACAGTACCTACAATGAGCAGTTCTTC. Translation: CASSTRDSTYNEQFF.

This clone showed up just once. This chain connects TRBV30 to TRBJ2-2, with a possible D match to TRBD1 (6 bases). Germline CDR1 and CDR2: GTSNPN and SVGIG (reference sequence). The CDR3 sequence is 14 residues long. V was trimmed by 2 bases and J by 4 bases, leaving 11 bases between them. The CDR3 DNA follows: TGTGCCTGGAGTACAGGGTCGAGCACCGGGGAGCTGTTTTTT. Protein sequence: CAWSTGSSTGELFF. Complete variable domain (other parts from reference TRBV30 and TRBJ2-2): SQTIHQWPATLVQPVGSPLSLECTVEGTSNPNLYWYRQAAGRGLQLLFYSVGIGQISSEVPQNLSASRPQDRQFILSSKKLLLSDSGFYLCAWSTGSSTGELFFGEGSRLTVL.

The chain links TRBV19 to TRBJ1-4, with TRBD1 as a possible D gene (6 bases). V was pared by 9 bases and J by 2 bases, with 10 bases between. Germline V gene sequence: CDR1 LNHDA, CDR2 SQIVND (reference sequence). CDR3 size: 13 residues. The CDR3 region is CASAQGTNEKLFF. The CDR3 bases are TGTGCCAGCGCACAGGGTACTAATGAAAAACTGTTTTTT.